The rows below give T cell receptor beta chains drawn from one sample of a study of CD8 T cell repertoires and HIV-1 epitope variants. The table came from immunoSEQ multiplex PCR; TCRdb's copy has only in-frame clones and leaves some out. The sample holds some 87,000 clones; roughly 81% are singletons and the top ten take roughly 25%. Material for sequencing was uncultured baseline CD8+ T cells from peripheral blood mononuclear cells (PBMCs). These receptors were collected from a male donor with HIV. CDR3s include the opening cysteine and the closing phenylalanine or tryptophan. The D gene is left open where the match is weak. For some rows the clone size is stated as once, few or many, or as a class when expanded; others skip it.

NA,NA,TRBJ2-1,TRBV7-2,TGTGCCAGCAGTTCTGGACAGTCTGTGAATGAGCAGTTCTTC,CASSSGQSVNEQFF
NA,TRBD2,TRBJ2-4,TRBV28,TGTGCCAGCAGCACCCCGAATAGCGGGAGAACGGTCATTCAGTACTTC,CASSTPNSGRTVIQYF
few,TRBD2,TRBJ2-3,TRBV14,TGTGCCAGCAGCCTTCGGGGGGCAGATACGCAGTATTTT,CASSLRGADTQYF
NA,NA,TRBJ2-7,TRBV19,TGTGCCAGTATGGGTAGCACTCACGAGCAGTACTTC,CASMGSTHEQYF
NA,TRBD1,TRBJ1-1,TRBV6-4,TGTGCCAGCAGCCCCTCCTTCACAGGGGACACTGAAGCTTTCTTT,CASSPSFTGDTEAFF
NA,TRBD1,TRBJ2-7,TRBV27,TGTGCCAGCAGCCTCCGACAGGGGGGTGGCTACGAGCAGTACTTC,CASSLRQGGGYEQYF
NA,TRBD1,TRBJ2-3,TRBV5-1,TGCGCCAGCAGCCAGGGGGACACCCATTGGGATACGCAGTATTTT,CASSQGDTHWDTQYF
many,NA,TRBJ1-1,TRBV19,TGTGCCAGTAGTATAGCAGGGATCACTGAAGCTTTCTTT,CASSIAGITEAFF
NA,NA,TRBJ1-2,TRBV13,TGTGCCAGCAGCTCCCGAGTGGGAGATTATGGCTACACCTTC,CASSSRVGDYGYTF
NA,NA,TRBJ2-3,TRBV5-1,TGCGCCAGCAGCTTGGAAGCGGGACAGATCTATTACACAGATACGCAGTATTTT,CASSLEAGQIYYTDTQYF
NA,NA,TRBJ2-1,TRBV7-9,TGTGCCAGCAGCTTAGCGGGCACCCACAATGAGCAGTTCTTC,CASSLAGTHNEQFF
NA,TRBD2,TRBJ2-2,TRBV27,TGTGCCAGCAGTTTCACAAGACTAGCAGATAACACCGGGGAGCTGTTTTTT,CASSFTRLADNTGELFF
few,TRBD1,TRBJ2-1,TRBV7-2,TGTGCCAGCAGCTCCAGGGGGTTCGGTGAGCAGTTCTTC,CASSSRGFGEQFF
NA,NA,TRBJ2-1,TRBV7-9,TGTGCCAGCAGCTCCCCCCCCCATAATGAGCAGTTCTTC,CASSSPPHNEQFF
NA,NA,TRBJ1-2,TRBV6-4,TGTGCCAGCAGTGACACCATGCGGGGCTTCCCTTATGGCTACACCTTC,CASSDTMRGFPYGYTF
NA,TRBD1,TRBJ1-2,TRBV2,TGTGCCAGCAGGGTGGGACAGCCGGGGACATATGGCTACACCTTC,CASRVGQPGTYGYTF
few,TRBD2,TRBJ2-3,TRBV5-4,TGTGCCAGCAGCCCAGCGGGGGCCCTCACAGATACGCAGTATTTT,CASSPAGALTDTQYF
once,NA,TRBJ2-7,TRBV7-6,TGTGCCAGCAGCCCAGGAGGTGCGGGAACGGTAGAGCAGTACTTC,CASSPGGAGTVEQYF
NA,TRBD2,TRBJ2-3,TRBV9,TGTGCCAGCAGCGTAGACTTAGCGGGGGGGAGAGCCTTTAGCACAGATACGCAGTATTTT,CASSVDLAGGRAFSTDTQYF
NA,NA,TRBJ2-7,TRBV6-6,TGTGCCAGCAGTTACGGGGCGATTGAAGTCTACGAGCAGTACTTC,CASSYGAIEVYEQYF
once,NA,TRBJ2-2,TRBV5-4,TGTGCCAGCAGCTCAAGCCCTGATATCAAGACCGGGGAGCTGTTTTTT,CASSSSPDIKTGELFF
few,TRBD1,TRBJ2-7,TRBV5-4,TGTGCCAGCAGCTTCGGGACAGGGGTCGACGAGCAGTACTTC,CASSFGTGVDEQYF
NA,TRBD1,TRBJ1-2,TRBV5-6,TGTGCCAGCAGCTGGGGACAGGGAGAGGGATATGGCTACACCTTC,CASSWGQGEGYGYTF
NA,NA,TRBJ1-5,TRBV6-5,TGTGCCAGCAGTTACTCGATATTGGGAGACCAGCCCCAGCATTTT,CASSYSILGDQPQHF
few,NA,TRBJ2-3,TRBV7-2,TGTGCCAGCAGCTTCACGTGGGGAGATACGCAGTATTTT,CASSFTWGDTQYF
NA,NA,TRBJ2-1,TRBV2,TGTGCCAGCAGTGAGTCCCCTAATGAGCAGTTCTTC,CASSESPNEQFF
NA,TRBD2,TRBJ2-3,TRBV10-3,TGTGCCATCAGTGAAAGCGGGAGGGTTACAGATACGCAGTATTTT,CAISESGRVTDTQYF
NA,TRBD1,TRBJ2-2,TRBV5-1,TGCGCCAGCAGCTTCACCGTCGGGACAGGGCTCACCGGGGAGCTGTTTTTT,CASSFTVGTGLTGELFF
NA,TRBD2,TRBJ2-3,TRBV7-2,TGTGCCAGCAGCACTAGCGGGGGGATCTCCCAATATACGCAGTATTTT,CASSTSGGISQYTQYF
few,NA,TRBJ2-7,TRBV18,TGTGCCAGCTCATTTGCGCTGGACAAATACTACGAGCAGTACTTC,CASSFALDKYYEQYF
NA,NA,TRBJ2-2,TRBV13,TGTGCCAGCAGCCTCGGGACCGCAAGGTCCGGGGAGCTGTTTTTT,CASSLGTARSGELFF
once,NA,TRBJ2-2,TRBV21-1,TGTGCCAGCACCGGGGAGCTGTTTTTT,CASTGELFF
NA,TRBD1,TRBJ2-6,TRBV19,TGTGCCAGTAGCAATCCGCCGGGACAGGGTTGGGCCAACGTCCTGACTTTC,CASSNPPGQGWANVLTF
NA,NA,TRBJ1-1,TRBV9,TGTGCCAGCAGCGTAGTCGGGGGGAGAGCGAACACTGAAGCTTTCTTT,CASSVVGGRANTEAFF
NA,TRBD1,TRBJ1-4,TRBV30,TGTGCCTGGAGTGTTTTGACAGGGGAGGGCGAAAAACTGTTTTTT,CAWSVLTGEGEKLFF
NA,TRBD1,TRBJ2-7,TRBV5-4,TGTGCCAGCAGCCCCGGACAGGCTTCCTACGAGCAGTACTTC,CASSPGQASYEQYF
NA,NA,TRBJ1-5,TRBV4-2,TGTGCCAGCAGCCAAGCAGGCGGACAGCCCCAGCATTTT,CASSQAGGQPQHF
NA,TRBD1,TRBJ2-7,TRBV27,TGTGCCAGCAGTAGACAGGGTGCGGACGAGCAGTACTTC,CASSRQGADEQYF
NA,TRBD1,TRBJ2-7,TRBV9,TGTGCCAGCAGCGTAGCACAGGGGGTCCCTTCGTCCGAGCAGTACTTC,CASSVAQGVPSSEQYF
NA,NA,TRBJ1-2,TRBV19,TGTGCCAGTAGTCAAAGGACGATGATTAACTATGGCTACACCTTC,CASSQRTMINYGYTF
NA,NA,TRBJ1-2,TRBV10-3,TGTGCCATCAGTGAGTTGTGGGGGGAGCATGGCTACACCTTC,CAISELWGEHGYTF
NA,NA,TRBJ2-7,TRBV2,TGTGCCAGCAGTGAAATGGGCGGAGCCTACGAGCAGTACTTC,CASSEMGGAYEQYF
NA,TRBD2,TRBJ2-7,TRBV5-4,TGTGCCAGCAGCCACAAACTAGCGGGAGGATACGAGCAGTACTTC,CASSHKLAGGYEQYF
NA,NA,TRBJ2-7,TRBV14,TGTGCCAGCAGCCAGGATGAGTTCCCCTACGAGCAGTACTTC,CASSQDEFPYEQYF
few,TRBD1,TRBJ1-4,TRBV5-5,TGTGCCAGCAGCTTGGTCGGGTCGAGTGGGACAGGGAATGAAAAACTGTTTTTT,CASSLVGSSGTGNEKLFF
many,NA,TRBJ2-7,TRBV5-1,TGCGCCAGCAGCCAGGAGAACAGGGATTTAGGCTACGAGCAGTACTTC,CASSQENRDLGYEQYF
NA,NA,TRBJ2-7,TRBV6-5,TGTGCCAGCAGTTACTCGTGGCGGGTGCTCTACGAGCAGTACTTC,CASSYSWRVLYEQYF
NA,NA,TRBJ2-6,TRBV7-8,TGTGCCAGCAAATCCCGCTTGGCCAACGTCCTGACTTTC,CASKSRLANVLTF
NA,NA,TRBJ2-7,TRBV7-6,TGTGCCAGCAGCTTAGGAGTTAACGAGCAGTACTTC,CASSLGVNEQYF
NA,NA,TRBJ2-7,TRBV5-4,TGTGCCAGCAGCTTGGCCCGGGGAGACGAGCAGTACTTC,CASSLARGDEQYF
once,TRBD1,TRBJ2-7,TRBV10-3,TGTGCCATCAGTGAGCAGGCAGGGGGCGCGTACGAGCAGTACTTC,CAISEQAGGAYEQYF
NA,TRBD1,TRBJ2-7,TRBV28,TGTGCCAGCAGTTTAGGGACAGGGGGCGCCTACGAGCAGTACTTC,CASSLGTGGAYEQYF
NA,NA,TRBJ2-7,TRBV7-8,TGTGCCAGCAGCTCGGACGGCCTCTACGAGCAGTACTTC,CASSSDGLYEQYF
many,TRBD1,TRBJ2-1,TRBV5-3,TGTGCCAGAAGCTTGGGACAGGGGCACAATGAGCAGTTCTTC,CARSLGQGHNEQFF
NA,NA,TRBJ1-2,TRBV28,TGTGCCAGCAGACCGACGGGGGGGGTCGCTAACTATGGCTACACCTTC,CASRPTGGVANYGYTF
NA,NA,TRBJ2-7,TRBV28,TGTGCCAGCAGTTTCACAGGGCCTAGATACGAGCAGTACTTC,CASSFTGPRYEQYF
once,TRBD1,TRBJ1-4,TRBV28,TGTGCCAGCCGGACAGGGGGTAATGAAAAACTGTTTTTT,CASRTGGNEKLFF
NA,NA,TRBJ1-5,TRBV7-2,TGTGCCAGCAGCTTAGTCTACAATCAGCCCCAGCATTTT,CASSLVYNQPQHF
NA,TRBD2,TRBJ2-1,TRBV9,TGTGCCAGCAGCGTTAGCGGGGGGGAAAATGAGCAGTTCTTC,CASSVSGGENEQFF